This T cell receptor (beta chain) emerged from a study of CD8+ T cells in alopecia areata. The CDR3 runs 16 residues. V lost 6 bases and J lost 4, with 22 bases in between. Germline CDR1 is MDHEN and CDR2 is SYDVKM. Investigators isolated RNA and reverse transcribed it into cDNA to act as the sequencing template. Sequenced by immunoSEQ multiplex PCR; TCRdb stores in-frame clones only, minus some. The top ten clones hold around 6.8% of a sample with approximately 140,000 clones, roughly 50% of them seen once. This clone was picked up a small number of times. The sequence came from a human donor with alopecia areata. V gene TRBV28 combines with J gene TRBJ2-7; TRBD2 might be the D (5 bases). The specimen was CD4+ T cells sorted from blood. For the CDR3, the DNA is TGTGCCAGCAGCCCCGGTTATGCGGGTGGCGGGTACGAGCAGTACTTC. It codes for CASSPGYAGGGYEQYF.